The clone carrying this TCR beta chain was observed a few times. Its antigen is currently unknown. The data were taken from a study of CD8 T cells in ankylosing spondylitis. TCRdb called the 5' RACE reads again in MiXCR, with one record for every CDR3 protein. This table holds some 700,000 distinct CDR3 sequences, roughly 20% found once. The CDR3 is 14 amino acids. V shed 7 bases and J shed 2 bases, with 14 bases lying between them. General study findings and limits: Ankylosing spondylitis blood appeared to be characterized by a TCR beta motif of 8 or 9 highly homologous variants.

This chain connects TRBV12-3 or TRBV12-4 to TRBJ1-2; a weak D match, TRBD1 (6 bases). The source of this sequence is a male donor with ankylosing spondylitis. Specimen: blood, either unsorted or a sorted T cell fraction (not recorded which). In DNA, the CDR3 is TGTGCCAGCAAAGAGACAGGATTAAACTATGGCTACACCTTC. It is translated as CASKETGLNYGYTF.